These 7 T cell receptor beta chains share one sample of origin, sequenced in a study of shared clonotypes between healthy human individuals. Only in-frame clones appear in the TCRdb table, and some are missing; sequencing was by immunoSEQ multiplex PCR. This sample has a few million clones, with just over 90% found just once. The source material was naive CD4+ T cells from PBMCs. Subset reported: CD45RA+ positively selected. Source of these receptors: a man between 18 and 29 years old in good health. Some clones in this sample may be carry-over from other donors' samples.

The CDR3 nucleotides are TGCGCCAGCAGCCATCACCAACTAGCGGGAGCATACAATGAGCAGTTCTTC. Translating it yields CASSHHQLAGAYNEQFF. The chain combines TRBV4-3 with TRBJ2-1; TRBD2 matches 11 bases. This CDR3 is built from 17 residues. Germline V gene data show CDR1 as LGHNA and CDR2 as YSLEER. The J segment lost 4 bases and the V segment lost 3 bases, leaving 8 bases of the junction unmatched.

In this sample, this clone turned up a few times. J is TRBJ1-2 and V is TRBV7-9; D perhaps matches TRBD1 (5 bases). The CDR3 extends over 14 amino acids. The germline gives CDR1 SEHNR, CDR2 FQNEAQ (reference sequence). V was cut by 5 bases and J by 6 bases, with 16 bases left in between. The CDR3 sequence: CASSRPAGGDGYTF. The CDR3 DNA follows: TGTGCCAGCAGCCGTCCCGCTGGAGGGGATGGCTACACCTTC. Full variable domain (outside the CDR3, taken from reference TRBV7-9 and TRBJ1-2): DTGVSQNPRHKITKRGQNVTFRCDPISEHNRLYWYRQTLGQGPEFLTYFQNEAQLEKSRLLSDRFSAERPKGSFSTLEIQRTEQGDSAMYLCASSRPAGGDGYTFGSGTRLTVV.

This rearrangement joins TRBV28 to TRBJ1-1; D call uncertain. V was pared by 8 bases and J by 1 base, with 11 bases between. Germline V gives CDR1 MDHEN, CDR2 SYDVKM. The CDR3 has 13 residues. In nucleotides, the CDR3 is TGTGCCAGCCGGGAACCGGGGAACACTGAAGCTTTCTTT. Residues: CASREPGNTEAFF.

The chain links TRBV5-4 to TRBJ2-1, with 15 bases aligning to TRBD2. The ends lost 1 base at V and 9 bases at J; junction bases unmatched: 5. Germline V gene data show CDR1 as SGHNT and CDR2 as YYREEE (reference sequence). The CDR3 runs to 16 residues. The CDR3 sequence: CASSLTGGLAGGEQFF. The DNA for the CDR3 is TGTGCCAGCAGCTTGACCGGGGGACTAGCGGGAGGTGAGCAGTTCTTC.

In this sample, this clone turned up once. The chain employs TRBV4-3 and TRBJ2-1, with TRBD1 identical over 10 bases. V gave up 4 bases and J gave up 10 bases; unmatched junction bases: 4. Looked up from germline, CDR1 is LGHNA and CDR2 is YSLEER. CDR3 length equals 13 residues. The CDR3, as DNA: TGCGCCAGCAGCCGGGACAGGGGAATCGAGCAGTTCTTC. Amino acid sequence: CASSRDRGIEQFF.

The CDR3 is CASSFDSSGGYTF. CDR3 nucleotides: TGTGCCAGCAGCTTTGACAGCTCGGGCGGCTACACCTTC. The genes are TRBV7-9 and TRBJ1-2; a possible D gene is TRBD1 (5 bases). CDR3 size: 13 residues. V lost 3 bases, J lost 8 bases, and 13 bases lay in between. Germline V lookup: CDR1 SEHNR, CDR2 FQNEAQ (reference sequence).

The rearrangement links TRBV7-6 to TRBJ2-3, with TRBD2 matching over 10 bases. The germline CDR1 and CDR2 sequences are SGHVS and FNYEAQ. This CDR3 comprises 16 residues. V lost 5 bases to trimming and J lost 0 bases; unmatched junction nucleotides: 5. The CDR3 loop is CASSLLAGSSTDTQYF. The CDR3 DNA reads TGTGCCAGCAGCCTACTAGCGGGGTCTAGCACAGATACGCAGTATTTT.